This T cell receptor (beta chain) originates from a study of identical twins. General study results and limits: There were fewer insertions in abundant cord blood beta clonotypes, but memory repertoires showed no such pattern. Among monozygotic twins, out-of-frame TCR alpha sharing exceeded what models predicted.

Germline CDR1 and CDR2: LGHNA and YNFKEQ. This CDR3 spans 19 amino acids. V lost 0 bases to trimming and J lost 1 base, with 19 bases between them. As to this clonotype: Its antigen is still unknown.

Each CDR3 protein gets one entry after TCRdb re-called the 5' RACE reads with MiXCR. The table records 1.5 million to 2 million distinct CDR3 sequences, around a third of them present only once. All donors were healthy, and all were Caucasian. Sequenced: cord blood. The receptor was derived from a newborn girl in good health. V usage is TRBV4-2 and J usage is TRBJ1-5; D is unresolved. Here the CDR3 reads CASSQDEFLGSLSNQPQHF. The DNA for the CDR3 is TGTGCCAGCAGCCAAGATGAGTTCCTAGGGTCCCTAAGCAATCAGCCCCAGCATTTT.